The 27 T cell receptor beta chains listed next were all sequenced from one sample in a study of human T cells and chemical hapten exposure (dated by TCRdb to the early 2020s). Libraries were made using RACE. The reads were generated on a NextSeq 500. In TCRdb, the public reads were trimmed at Q25 with fastp and aligned with MiXCR, with productive beta chains retained. Identical CDR3 proteins give one entry, which carries the most common genes and DNA. The sample table shows tens of thousands of distinct CDR3 sequences, and approximately 11% are seen once. The ten most abundant clones make up around 2.1% of the sample. Taken with the paper, the label for time point translates to: patch test 2, 6 weeks after DPC sensitization. The meaning of the sample's treatment or condition label: therapeutic diphenylcyclopropenone sensitization with weekly scalp DPC. The specimen was whole blood, collected in connection with sensitization to the hapten diphenylcyclopropenone (DPC). These TCRs come from a man aged 40-55 years with alopecia areata. Some clones in this sample may be carry-over from other donors' samples.

In its sample, this clonotype was seen a few times. This sequence joins TRBV24-1 and TRBJ1-5; no definite D call. The length of the CDR3 is 17 residues. V lost 4 bases and J 4 bases, leaving 19 bases between the germline ends. CDR1 and CDR2 from the germline V gene are KGHDR and SFDVKD. The CDR3, as DNA: TGTGCCACCAGTGACCAGCCCGACCCAGGAGCAAATCAGCCCCAGCATTTT. Translation: CATSDQPDPGANQPQHF.

About this clonotype: One junction end does not reproduce the germline sequence, and a read error may be involved. The rearrangement links TRBV7-6 to TRBJ2-1; 7 nucleotides agree with TRBD2. The CDR3 runs 16 residues. Germline loops: CDR1 SGHVS, CDR2 FNYEAQ. The CDR3 nucleotides read TGTGTCAGCAGCTTCAGCGGGACGTTCTCCTACAATGAGCAGTTCTTC. Its translation: CVSSFSGTFSYNEQFF.

The rearrangement links TRBV5-4 to TRBJ1-1; D might be TRBD1 (6 bases). This CDR3 contains 15 residues. CDR1 and CDR2 from the germline V gene are SGHNT and YYREEE (reference sequence). V lost 6 bases and J lost 9, with 24 bases in between. The DNA for the CDR3 is TGTGCCAGCACCTCAATAATCAGGGGTGGTCTGAAAGCTTTCTTT. It is translated as CASTSIIRGGLKAFF.

The rearrangement links TRBV27 to TRBJ1-2; 11 positions match TRBD1. V shed 5 bases and J 8 bases; nucleotides not matched to a gene: 10. There are 15 residues in the CDR3. Per germline, CDR1 MNHEY and CDR2 SMNVEV (reference sequence). Here the CDR3 DNA reads TGTGCCAGCAGTCCATGGGACAGGGGGGGAATAGGCTACACCTTC. Translation gives CASSPWDRGGIGYTF.

At least ten counts were recorded for this clonotype. The chain links TRBV18 to TRBJ2-5, with D possibly matching TRBD2 (6 bases). V lost 4 bases, J lost 5 bases, and 20 bases lay in between. This CDR3 contains 16 residues. Germline CDR1 and CDR2: KGHSH and LQKENI. The CDR3 here is CASSLEATRLTETQYF. The CDR3 nucleotides read TGTGCCAGCTCACTCGAAGCGACTAGACTTACGGAGACCCAGTACTTC.

The chain joins TRBV20-1 to TRBJ1-2; TRBD1 is a possible D gene (5 bases). The length of the CDR3 is 14 residues. CDR1 is DFQATT and CDR2 is SNEGSKA in the germline V gene (reference sequence). For the CDR3, the DNA is TGCAGATCGGCGGGGGAAGGGGATAACTATGGCTACACCTTC. Translated, it gives CRSAGEGDNYGYTF.

This clonotype was recorded at least ten times. The chain carries TRBV9 and TRBJ1-1, with 11 bases that match TRBD1. V was clipped by 5 bases and J by 3 bases; unmatched bases: 9. The CDR3 is 16 residues long. CDR1 and CDR2 from the germline V gene are SGDLS and YYNGEE. DNA for the CDR3: TGTGCCAGCAGTGGGGGACAGGGGGTCACGGACACTGAAGCTTTCTTT. The encoded protein is CASSGGQGVTDTEAFF. Full variable domain (rest looked up from reference TRBV9 and TRBJ1-1): DSGVTQTPKHLITATGQRVTLRCSPRSGDLSVYWYQQSLDQGLQFLIQYYNGEERAKGNILERFSAQQFPDLHSELNLSSLELGDSALYFCASSGGQGVTDTEAFFGQGTRLTVV.

There are a few counts of this clonotype. The chain has TRBV5-1 and TRBJ2-3; TRBD2 agrees at 10 bases. V shed 0 bases, J shed 7 bases, and the junction held 8 bases outside the gene matches. Germline V gives CDR1 SGHRS, CDR2 YFSETQ. This CDR3 has 16 amino acids. The CDR3 loop reads CASSLDLAGAYNTQYF. In DNA form, the CDR3 reads TGCGCCAGCAGCTTGGATCTAGCGGGGGCATATAATACGCAGTATTTT.

The chain recombines TRBV5-1 with TRBJ2-7; D is possibly TRBD1 or TRBD2 (5 bases each). V dropped 7 bases and J dropped 2 bases, with 16 bases sitting between them. The CDR3 consists of 14 residues. Germline V gene sequence: CDR1 SGHRS, CDR2 YFSETQ. The CDR3 DNA sequence: TGCGCCAGCGGCTCGCCCCGGGGCCCCTACGAGCAGTACGTC. Amino acid sequence: CASGSPRGPYEQYV.

The chain carries TRBV4-3 and TRBJ2-4, with D possibly matching TRBD2 (6 bases). V gave up 0 bases and J gave up 0 bases, with 24 bases separating them. The CDR3 sequence is 21 residues long. CDR1 and CDR2 (germline): LGHNA, YSLEER. CDR3 residues: CASSQDKSRPGVGLAKNIQYF. Written as DNA, the CDR3 is TGCGCCAGCAGCCAAGATAAGTCCCGTCCGGGGGTCGGTCTAGCCAAAAACATTCAGTACTTC.

This clonotype was counted only a few times. The chain recombines TRBV29-1 with TRBJ2-7, with 7 bases lining up with TRBD1. J gave up 1 base and V 3 bases, and 3 bases lay outside the gene matches. Germline-derived CDR1 and CDR2 are SQVTM and ANQGSEA. The CDR3 is 13 amino acids. CDR3 protein: CSVDPGGSYEQYF. CDR3 bases: TGCAGCGTTGACCCAGGGGGTTCCTACGAGCAGTACTTC.

The table lists this clonotype with a few counts. CDR3 DNA sequence: TGCGCCAGCAGCTTGGCCGGTGTTAGCGGGGTCCAAGAGACCCAGTACTTC. Protein sequence: CASSLAGVSGVQETQYF. The J gene is TRBJ2-5, the V gene TRBV5-1; 8 nucleotides align to TRBD2. This CDR3 spans 17 amino acids. From germline, CDR1 is SGHRS and CDR2 YFSETQ. The junction had 8 bases not matched to a gene; V was cut back by 0 bases and J by 1 base.

Ten or more counts support this clonotype. The rearrangement joins TRBV19 to TRBJ1-4; possible D gene TRBD1, 6 bases. Per germline, CDR1 LNHDA and CDR2 SQIVND (reference sequence). The CDR3 has 16 amino acids. V was clipped by 6 bases and J by 3 bases, with 17 bases between them. The CDR3, as DNA: TGTGCCAGTAGCTCCGGGACAAGAAGAGCTAATGAAAAACTGTTTTTT. Translated, it gives CASSSGTRRANEKLFF.

Turning to this clonotype: A clone one base away is much larger, so this may be a read error. The chain uses TRBV7-2 and TRBJ2-7, with D unclear. Germline V gives CDR1 SGHTA, CDR2 FQGNSA. The CDR3 length is 12 residues. The CDR3 spells CASSLTRYDQYF. For the CDR3, the DNA is TGTGCCAGCAGCTTAACGAGGTACGATCAGTACTTC.

This clonotype occurred many times. This chain links TRBV7-3 with TRBJ1-4, with D unclear. The CDR3 is 15 residues long. From germline, CDR1 is SGHTA and CDR2 FQGTGA. Trimming pared 5 bases from V and 11 bases from J, leaving 21 bases between. The CDR3 sequence: CASSPSGLREEKLFF. The CDR3 region has the DNA TGTGCCAGCAGCCCCTCCGGCCTGCGTGAGGAGAAACTGTTTTTT.

For this clonotype: This sequence may be a read error, since a much larger clone differs from it by one base. V is TRBV29-1 and J is TRBJ1-2; D gene uncertain. Germline loops: CDR1 SQVTM, CDR2 ANQGSEA. The CDR3 has 13 residues. CDR3 amino acids: CIVEDLGNYGYTF. As DNA, the CDR3 is TGCATCGTTGAAGATTTGGGAAACTATGGCTACACCTTC.

The chain uses TRBV7-2 and TRBJ2-1; 9 bases are shared with TRBD1. This CDR3 has 18 residues. Germline CDR1 reads SGHTA; CDR2 reads FQGNSA. V lost 5 bases and J lost 9; bases outside the gene matches: 20. This CDR3 is CASSPRITGGAFVPEQFF. The DNA of the CDR3 is TGTGCCAGCAGCCCACGTATTACAGGGGGCGCTTTTGTTCCTGAGCAGTTCTTC.

The chain recombines TRBV19 with TRBJ2-1, with D maybe TRBD2 (6 bases). Trimming stripped 3 bases from V and 0 bases from J, with 12 bases between. Germline V gives CDR1 LNHDA, CDR2 SQIVND (reference sequence). The CDR3 is 16 amino acids. CDR3 protein: CASSMGAGLSYNEQFF. CDR3 nucleotides: TGTGCCAGTAGTATGGGAGCGGGTCTCTCCTACAATGAGCAGTTCTTC.

This clonotype has just a few counts. The chain links TRBV3-1 to TRBJ2-1, with 12 bases matching TRBD1. This CDR3 is 17 amino acids long. From germline, CDR1 is LGHDT and CDR2 YNNKEL (reference sequence). J lost 10 bases, V lost 1 base, and 11 bases had no gene match. The CDR3 region has the DNA TGTGCCAGCAGCCAAGGTGTCTGGGGACAGGGGGCCTTAGAGCAGTTCTTC. It encodes CASSQGVWGQGALEQFF.

This clonotype was detected many times. The V call is TRBV24-1, the J call TRBJ1-1; the D is unclear. Germline V gives CDR1 KGHDR, CDR2 SFDVKD. The CDR3 has 15 residues. The V gene lost 3 bases and the J gene lost 4 bases, with 14 bases spanning the gap. CDR3 coding DNA: TGTGCCACCAGTGATGCTCAAGATACGGGCACTGAAGCTTTCTTT. This encodes CATSDAQDTGTEAFF.

The chain carries TRBV7-8 and TRBJ2-3, with D perhaps matching TRBD2 (6 bases). This CDR3 has 14 amino acids. CDR1 is SGHVS, CDR2 FQNEAQ, per germline. V gave up 7 bases and J gave up 1 base, with 12 bases separating them. The CDR3 here is CASTTIAGTDTQYF. CDR3 sequence (DNA): TGTGCCAGCACCACAATAGCGGGCACAGATACGCAGTATTTT.

This clonotype was counted a few times. The chain links TRBV6-2 or TRBV6-3 to TRBJ2-7, with unresolved D. CDR3 length: 14 amino acids. In germline, CDR1 is MNHEY, CDR2 SVGEGT. Trimming took off 8 bases at V and 0 bases at J, with 14 bases between the two ends. Here the CDR3 DNA reads TGTGCCAGCCTCCTTCTGTGGACCTCCTACGAGCAGTACTTC. Protein: CASLLLWTSYEQYF.

This rearrangement joins TRBV25-1 to TRBJ2-2; the D gene is possibly TRBD1 (5 bases). The V gene's germline CDR1 is MGHDK and CDR2 SYGVNS. The CDR3 contains 17 residues. Trimming removed 5 bases from V and 6 bases from J, with 22 bases in between. The CDR3 here is CASSPSRAGKVAGELFF. In DNA form, the CDR3 reads TGTGCCAGCAGTCCCTCTAGGGCAGGGAAAGTCGCCGGGGAGCTGTTTTTT.

The chain is built from TRBV4-2 and TRBJ2-5; 9 bases agree with TRBD2. Per the germline V gene, CDR1 is LGHNA and CDR2 is YNFKEQ. Trimming took 2 bases from V and 4 from J; bases not matched to a gene: 8. This CDR3 region has 16 residues. CDR3 nucleotide sequence: TGTGCCAGCAGCCAAAACGGAGCGGGAGGACCAGAGACCCAGTACTTC. It codes for CASSQNGAGGPETQYF.

The sample holds many counts of this clonotype. V gene TRBV28 combines with J gene TRBJ2-7, with TRBD2 matching 9 bases. Germline CDR1 and CDR2: MDHEN and SYDVKM. J was trimmed by 4 bases and V by 1 base; bases with no gene match: 8. This CDR3 region has 16 residues. CDR3 nucleotides: TGTGCCAGCAGTTTATTTTCTGCGGGAGGGCCTTACGAGCAGTACTTC. Residues: CASSLFSAGGPYEQYF.

This clonotype came up a few times. This chain connects TRBV5-1 to TRBJ2-1; no firm D call. This CDR3 spans 12 amino acids. Trimming took off 3 bases at V and 9 bases at J, with 10 bases between the two ends. Germline V gives CDR1 SGHRS, CDR2 YFSETQ. CDR3 sequence (DNA): TGCGCCAGCAGCTCCAGTCACCGTGAGCAGTTCTTC. Amino acid sequence: CASSSSHREQFF.

The J gene is TRBJ2-7, the V gene TRBV29-1, with TRBD1 as a possible D gene (5 bases). CDR3 length: 12 residues. Germline assignment: CDR1 SQVTM and CDR2 ANQGSEA. The V end lost 5 bases, the J end lost 2 bases, and 10 bases lay between the germline ends. CDR3 region: CSVTAGTYEQYF. CDR3 nucleotide sequence: TGCAGCGTTACCGCAGGGACCTACGAGCAGTACTTC.